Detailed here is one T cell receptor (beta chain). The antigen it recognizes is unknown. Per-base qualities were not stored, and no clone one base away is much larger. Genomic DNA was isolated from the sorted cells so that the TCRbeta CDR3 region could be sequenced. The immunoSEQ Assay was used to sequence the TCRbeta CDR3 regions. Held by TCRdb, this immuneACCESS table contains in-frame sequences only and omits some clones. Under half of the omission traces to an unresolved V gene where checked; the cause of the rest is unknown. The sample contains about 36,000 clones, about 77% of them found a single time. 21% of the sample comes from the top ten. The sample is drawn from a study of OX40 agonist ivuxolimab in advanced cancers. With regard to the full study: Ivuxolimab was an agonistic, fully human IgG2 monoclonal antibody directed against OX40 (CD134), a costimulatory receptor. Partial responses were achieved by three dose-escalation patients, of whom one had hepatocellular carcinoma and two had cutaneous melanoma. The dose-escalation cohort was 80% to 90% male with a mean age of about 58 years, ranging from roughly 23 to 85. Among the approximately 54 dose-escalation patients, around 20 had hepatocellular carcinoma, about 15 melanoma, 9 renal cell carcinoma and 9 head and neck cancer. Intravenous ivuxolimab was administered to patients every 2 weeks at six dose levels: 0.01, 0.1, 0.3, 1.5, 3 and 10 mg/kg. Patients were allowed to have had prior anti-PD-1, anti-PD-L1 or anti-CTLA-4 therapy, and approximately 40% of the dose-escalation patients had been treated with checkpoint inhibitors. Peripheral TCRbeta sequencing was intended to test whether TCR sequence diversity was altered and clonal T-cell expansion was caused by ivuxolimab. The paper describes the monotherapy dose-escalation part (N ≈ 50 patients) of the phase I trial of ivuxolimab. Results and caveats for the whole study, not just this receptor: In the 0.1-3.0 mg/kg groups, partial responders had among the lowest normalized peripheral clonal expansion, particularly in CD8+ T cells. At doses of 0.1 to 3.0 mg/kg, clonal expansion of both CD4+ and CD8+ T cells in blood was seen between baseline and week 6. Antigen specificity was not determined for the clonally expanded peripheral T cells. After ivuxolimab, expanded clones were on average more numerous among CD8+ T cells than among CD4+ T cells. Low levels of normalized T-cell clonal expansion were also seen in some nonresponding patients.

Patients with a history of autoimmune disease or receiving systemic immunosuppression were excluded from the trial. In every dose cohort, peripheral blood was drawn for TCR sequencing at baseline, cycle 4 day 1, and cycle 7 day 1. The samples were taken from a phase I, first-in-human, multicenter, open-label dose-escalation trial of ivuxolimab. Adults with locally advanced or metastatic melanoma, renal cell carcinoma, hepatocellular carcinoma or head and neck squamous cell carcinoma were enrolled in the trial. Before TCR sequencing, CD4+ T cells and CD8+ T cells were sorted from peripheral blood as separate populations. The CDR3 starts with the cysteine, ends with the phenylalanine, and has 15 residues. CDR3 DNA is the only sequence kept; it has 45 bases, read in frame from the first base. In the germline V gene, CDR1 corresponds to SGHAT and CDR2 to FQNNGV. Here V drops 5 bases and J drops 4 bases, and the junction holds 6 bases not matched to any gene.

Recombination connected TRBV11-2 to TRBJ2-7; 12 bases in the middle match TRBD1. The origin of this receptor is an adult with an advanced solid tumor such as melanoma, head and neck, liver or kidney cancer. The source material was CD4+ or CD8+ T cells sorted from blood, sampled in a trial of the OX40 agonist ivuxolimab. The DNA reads TGTGCCAGCAGCGTCGGGACAGGGGGCTTGTACGAGCAGTACTTC. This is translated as CASSVGTGGLYEQYF.